Presented here are 24 T cell receptor beta chains from one specimen sequenced in a study of blood T cell repertoires in COVID-19. Data came from immunoSEQ multiplex PCR; TCRdb stores just in-frame clones and leaves some out. Seen here are 200,000 to 250,000 clones, approximately 88% observed once, and the top ten hold under 7%. The sequenced material came from peripheral blood. The origin of the receptors is a man aged 60-69 years who had recovered from COVID-19.

V gene TRBV24-1 combines with J gene TRBJ2-1, with 7 bases fitting TRBD1. J gave up 6 bases and V 4 bases, and 5 bases lay outside the gene matches. The germline V gene encodes CDR1 KGHDR and CDR2 SFDVKD. The CDR3 is 14 residues long. CDR3 in DNA: TGTGCCACCAGTGACCCCAGGGGGAGCAATGAGCAGTTCTTC. Its protein is CATSDPRGSNEQFF.

The chain carries TRBV6-5 and TRBJ2-7, with 8 bases aligning to TRBD2. V lost 0 bases to trimming and J lost 2 bases; unmatched junction nucleotides: 3. The CDR3 spans 15 residues. Germline assignment: CDR1 MNHEY and CDR2 SVGAGI. CDR3 loop: CASSYSAGGTYEQYF. The CDR3 DNA reads as TGTGCCAGCAGTTACTCGGCGGGGGGCACCTACGAGCAGTACTTC.

The table lists this clone with a count of one. The chain is built from TRBV19 and TRBJ2-5; 9 bases line up with TRBD2. CDR1 is LNHDA and CDR2 is SQIVND in the germline V gene (reference sequence). CDR3 size: 15 residues. Trimming took 10 bases from V and 1 from J; bases not matched to a gene: 10. The CDR3 reads CATTGRGGFQETQYF. CDR3 DNA: TGTGCCACAACCGGGCGGGGGGGATTCCAAGAGACCCAGTACTTC.

CDR3 sequence: CAWSARSGNTIYF. In DNA, the CDR3 is TGTGCCTGGAGTGCCCGTTCTGGAAACACCATATATTTT. The rearrangement links TRBV30 to TRBJ1-3; D gene unclear. The CDR3 covers 13 residues. Trimming removed 1 base at V and 1 base at J, with 5 bases between. Germline V lookup: CDR1 GTSNPN, CDR2 SVGIG (reference sequence).

The chain employs TRBV11-3 and TRBJ2-2; D not certain. V dropped 2 bases and J dropped 7 bases, with 5 bases sitting between them. The CDR3 is 12 residues long. The germline gives CDR1 SGHNT, CDR2 YENEEA. The CDR3 loop reads CASSLRLGELFF. In nucleotides, the CDR3 is TGTGCCAGCAGCTTACGACTCGGGGAGCTGTTTTTT.

The DNA of the CDR3 is TGCAGTGCTAGTCTGGCGGGGGGAAAGATCGGGAGCACAGATACGCAGTATTTT. Its protein product is CSASLAGGKIGSTDTQYF. The rearrangement joins TRBV20-1 to TRBJ2-3; 8 nucleotides align to TRBD2. The CDR3 loop spans 18 amino acids. In germline, CDR1 is DFQATT, CDR2 SNEGSKA (reference sequence). The junction had 14 bases not matched to a gene; V was cut back by 3 bases and J by 0 bases.

The rearrangement uses TRBV5-4 and TRBJ2-1, with 12 bases fitting TRBD2. Germline V lookup: CDR1 SGHNT, CDR2 YYREEE (reference sequence). V lost 7 bases and J lost 8; bases outside the gene matches: 19. The CDR3 loop spans 18 amino acids. The CDR3 loop reads CASRQGGTSGWYLHEQFF. The CDR3 DNA sequence: TGTGCCAGCCGACAGGGGGGGACTAGCGGGTGGTACTTACATGAGCAGTTCTTC.

This clone was seen just once. The rearrangement links TRBV27 to TRBJ2-5; TRBD2 aligns across 14 bases. CDR1 MNHEY and CDR2 SMNVEV come from the germline V gene (reference sequence). The J segment lost 5 bases and the V segment lost 5 bases, leaving 13 bases of the junction unmatched. The CDR3 extends over 18 amino acids. CDR3 nucleotides: TGTGCCAGCAGTGGACGACTAGCGGGAGGGGGGACTTGGGAGACCCAGTACTTC. It specifies CASSGRLAGGGTWETQYF.

This clone appeared a few times. The chain is built from TRBV1 and TRBJ2-1; the table names TRBD1, a call not compared with the DNA. TRBV1 is labeled a pseudogene. The CDR3 totals 14 residues. The CDR3 nucleotides read TGCACCAGCAGCCGCACTCCGCAGGGGGATGAGCAGTTCTTC. Translation: CTSSRTPQGDEQFF.

The chain joins TRBV10-1 to TRBJ2-7; the match to TRBD1 covers 9 bases. There are 11 residues in the CDR3. Germline-derived CDR1 and CDR2 are WNHNN and SYGVQD (reference sequence). V trimming: 10 bases; J trimming: 4 bases; junction bases outside the gene matches: 2. The CDR3 coding sequence is TGCGCCAACGGACAGGGGTACGAGCAGTACTTC. This codes for CANGQGYEQYF.

This chain joins TRBV28 and TRBJ2-7, with 11 bases matching TRBD2. Germline CDR1 is MDHEN and CDR2 is SYDVKM. J gave up 6 bases and V 8 bases, and 6 bases lay outside the gene matches. The CDR3 covers 13 residues. The CDR3 sequence is CASLLAGEGEQYF. DNA for the CDR3: TGTGCCAGCTTACTAGCGGGAGAGGGCGAGCAGTACTTC.

J is TRBJ1-3 and V is TRBV27; no firm D call. V lost 8 bases and J lost 1, with 6 bases in between. From germline, CDR1 is MNHEY and CDR2 SMNVEV (reference sequence). The CDR3 extends over 12 amino acids. CDR3 bases: TGTGCCAGCGGGAGGTCTGGAAACACCATATATTTT. It translates to CASGRSGNTIYF.

This clone has just one count. The chain uses TRBV3-1 (or the pseudogene TRBV3-2) and TRBJ2-7; 10 nucleotides match TRBD2. CDR1 LGHDT and CDR2 YNNKEL come from the germline V gene (reference sequence). Trimming removed 3 bases from V and 4 bases from J; junction bases left unmatched: 12. This CDR3 comprises 17 residues. The CDR3 protein is CASSQALAGVEGYEQYF. The CDR3 DNA reads TGTGCCAGCAGCCAGGCTCTAGCGGGAGTGGAGGGGTACGAGCAGTACTTC.

This clone is a singleton in its sample. This chain connects TRBV5-1 to TRBJ2-5, with 9 bases that match TRBD1. Germline CDR1 is SGHRS and CDR2 is YFSETQ. The CDR3 spans 15 residues. After removal of 4 bases from V and 5 bases from J, the junction contained 9 bases not matched to a gene. The CDR3 sequence is CASSPDRGSPETQYF. CDR3 sequence (DNA): TGCGCCAGCAGCCCCGACAGGGGGTCGCCGGAGACCCAGTACTTC.

This clone has only a few counts. This sequence joins TRBV10-3 and TRBJ2-7, with a possible D match to TRBD2 (5 bases). The V gene lost 2 bases and the J gene lost 7 bases, with 9 bases spanning the gap. This CDR3 is built from 12 residues. CDR1 is ENHRY, CDR2 SYGVKD, per germline. The CDR3 loop reads CAISEPTGEQYF. In nucleotides, the CDR3 is TGTGCCATCAGTGAGCCTACGGGGGAGCAGTACTTC.

Points on this clone: Other DNA sequences in the same sample also yield this CDR3. CDR3 in DNA: TGTGCCAGTAGTATCCAGGGGAACTATGGCTACACCTTC. It specifies CASSIQGNYGYTF. V gene TRBV19 combines with J gene TRBJ1-2; TRBD1 is a possible D gene (6 bases). The germline CDR1 and CDR2 sequences are LNHDA and SQIVND (reference sequence). The germline V and J ends were trimmed by 3 bases and 2 bases, with 7 bases remaining between them. The length of the CDR3 is 13 residues.

The chain recombines TRBV5-1 with TRBJ1-1; D perhaps matches TRBD1 (5 bases). The V end was cut by 6 bases, the J end by 5 bases, with 14 bases between. In germline, CDR1 is SGHRS, CDR2 YFSETQ. This CDR3 is 13 amino acids long. The DNA for the CDR3 is TGCGCCAGCACCTCTCTCCAGGGAACTGAAGCTTTCTTT. It translates to CASTSLQGTEAFF.

V is TRBV3-1 (or the pseudogene TRBV3-2) and J is TRBJ1-2, with a weak D call TRBD1 (5 bases). Germline CDR1 is LGHDT and CDR2 is YNNKEL (reference sequence). CDR3 length: 20 residues. Deletions cut 1 base from V and 0 bases from J, with 24 bases between. CDR3 nucleotides: TGTGCCAGCAGCCAAGGCTTCGCGGGGGGAGGACAAGGAGCTAACTATGGCTACACCTTC. Translated, it gives CASSQGFAGGGQGANYGYTF.

The chain couples TRBV5-1 to TRBJ2-3; D may be TRBD1 (5 bases). The length of the CDR3 is 14 residues. V was trimmed by 0 bases and J by 5 bases, leaving 10 bases between them. CDR1 is SGHRS and CDR2 is YFSETQ in the germline V gene. CDR3 DNA: TGCGCCAGCAGCTTGGGGACACCGGGAGATACGCAGTATTTT. Amino acid sequence: CASSLGTPGDTQYF. The full variable domain, completed using reference TRBV5-1 and TRBJ2-3, is KAGVTQTPRYLIKTRGQQVTLSCSPISGHRSVSWYQQTPGQGLQFLFEYFSETQRNKGNFPGRFSGRQFSNSRSEMNVSTLELGDSALYLCASSLGTPGDTQYFGPGTRLTVL.

A single count supports this clone. The genes are TRBV18 and TRBJ2-2; 9 bases align to TRBD2. V shed 4 bases and J 2 bases; nucleotides not matched to a gene: 8. The CDR3 spans 17 residues. Per germline, CDR1 KGHSH and CDR2 LQKENI. In nucleotides, the CDR3 is TGTGCCAGCTCACGACAGGCTAGCGGGGCCAACACCGGGGAGCTGTTTTTT. Translated: CASSRQASGANTGELFF.

The J gene is TRBJ2-7, the V gene TRBV27; 7 positions match TRBD1. Trimming took 7 bases from V and 2 from J; bases not matched to a gene: 5. The CDR3 has 13 amino acids. Germline V gene sequence: CDR1 MNHEY, CDR2 SMNVEV (reference sequence). This CDR3 is CASKDDRAYEQYF. The CDR3 nucleotides read TGTGCCAGCAAGGATGACAGGGCCTACGAGCAGTACTTC.

The chain carries TRBV28 and TRBJ1-6, with D possibly matching TRBD1 (5 bases). The CDR3 is 15 residues long. The germline V gene encodes CDR1 MDHEN and CDR2 SYDVKM. Trimming removed 5 bases from V and 5 bases from J, with 13 bases in between. CDR3: CASSLAGLNNSPLHF. The CDR3, as DNA: TGTGCCAGCAGTCTTGCAGGGCTTAATAATTCACCCCTCCACTTT.

The V gene is TRBV30, the J gene TRBJ1-4; 7 bases align to TRBD1. Germline loops: CDR1 GTSNPN, CDR2 SVGIG (reference sequence). There are 13 residues in the CDR3. V was clipped by 4 bases and J by 4 bases; unmatched bases: 3. The CDR3 here is CAWNRGLNEKLFF. CDR3 in DNA: TGTGCCTGGAACAGGGGCCTTAATGAAAAACTGTTTTTT.

The chain combines TRBV5-1 with TRBJ2-7; D is possibly TRBD1 (5 bases). V was shortened by 4 bases and J by 1 base, with 18 bases between the two germline ends. This CDR3 has 16 amino acids. Germline V CDR1 and CDR2: SGHRS, YFSETQ. The CDR3 nucleotides are TGCGCCAGCAGCCTCCAGGGAAGTCTCAAGTCCTACGAGCAGTACTTC. This translates into CASSLQGSLKSYEQYF.